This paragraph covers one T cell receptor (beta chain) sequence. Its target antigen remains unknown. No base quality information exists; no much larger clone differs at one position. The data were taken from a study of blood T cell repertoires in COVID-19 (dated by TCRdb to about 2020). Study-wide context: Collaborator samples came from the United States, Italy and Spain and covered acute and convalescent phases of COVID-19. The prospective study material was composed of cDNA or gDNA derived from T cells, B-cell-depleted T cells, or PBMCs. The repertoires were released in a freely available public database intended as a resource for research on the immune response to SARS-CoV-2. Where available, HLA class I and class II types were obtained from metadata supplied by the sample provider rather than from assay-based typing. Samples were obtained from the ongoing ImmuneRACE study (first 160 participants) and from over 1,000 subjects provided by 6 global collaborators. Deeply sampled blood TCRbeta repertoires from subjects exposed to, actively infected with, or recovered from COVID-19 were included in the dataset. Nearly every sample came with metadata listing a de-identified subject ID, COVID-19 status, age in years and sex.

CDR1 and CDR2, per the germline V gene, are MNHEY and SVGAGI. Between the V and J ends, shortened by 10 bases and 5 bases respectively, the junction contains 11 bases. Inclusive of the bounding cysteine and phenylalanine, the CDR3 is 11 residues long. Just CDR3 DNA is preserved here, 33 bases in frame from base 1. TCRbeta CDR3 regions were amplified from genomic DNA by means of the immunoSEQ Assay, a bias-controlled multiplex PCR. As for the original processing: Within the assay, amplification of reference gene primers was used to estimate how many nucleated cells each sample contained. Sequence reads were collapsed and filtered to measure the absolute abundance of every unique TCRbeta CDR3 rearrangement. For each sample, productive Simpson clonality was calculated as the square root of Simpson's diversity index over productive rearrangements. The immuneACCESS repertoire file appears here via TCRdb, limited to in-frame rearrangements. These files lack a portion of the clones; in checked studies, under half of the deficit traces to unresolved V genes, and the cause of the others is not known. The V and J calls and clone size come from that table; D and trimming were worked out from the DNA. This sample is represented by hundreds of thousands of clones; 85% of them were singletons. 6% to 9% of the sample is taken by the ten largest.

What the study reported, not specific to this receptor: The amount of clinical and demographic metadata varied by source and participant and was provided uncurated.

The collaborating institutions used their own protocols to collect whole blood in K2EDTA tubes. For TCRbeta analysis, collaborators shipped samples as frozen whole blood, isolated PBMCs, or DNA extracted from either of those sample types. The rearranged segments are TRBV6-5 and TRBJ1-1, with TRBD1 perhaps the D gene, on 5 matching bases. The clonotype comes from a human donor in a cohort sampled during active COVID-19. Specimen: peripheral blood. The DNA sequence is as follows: TGTGCCACCATCAGGGAAACTGAAGCTTTCTTT. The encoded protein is CATIRETEAFF.